The clone carrying this T cell receptor (beta chain) appeared a few times. Researchers ran the PCR with 60 Vbeta and 13 Jbeta primers. Sequencing was performed with immunoSEQ multiplex PCR; in TCRdb, only in-frame clones are kept and a portion is missing. The repertoire includes about 190,000 clones, 65% to 90% of them detected once, and over 5.5% sits in the top ten. This sample was included in a study of cytomegalovirus exposure and HLA in healthy donors. Losses at the gene ends were 6 bases for V and 6 bases for J; bases not matched to a gene: 13. The CDR3 sequence is 15 residues long. Germline assignment: CDR1 SGHDT and CDR2 YYEEEE.

Sequencing input: PBMCs. The receptor was isolated from a man aged 40-50 years in good health and CMV-seropositive. The chain links TRBV5-6 to TRBJ1-1, with 8 bases matching TRBD1. The CDR3 is CASTLFDRGDAEAFF. The CDR3 DNA sequence: TGTGCCAGCACCCTCTTTGACAGGGGAGACGCTGAAGCTTTCTTT.